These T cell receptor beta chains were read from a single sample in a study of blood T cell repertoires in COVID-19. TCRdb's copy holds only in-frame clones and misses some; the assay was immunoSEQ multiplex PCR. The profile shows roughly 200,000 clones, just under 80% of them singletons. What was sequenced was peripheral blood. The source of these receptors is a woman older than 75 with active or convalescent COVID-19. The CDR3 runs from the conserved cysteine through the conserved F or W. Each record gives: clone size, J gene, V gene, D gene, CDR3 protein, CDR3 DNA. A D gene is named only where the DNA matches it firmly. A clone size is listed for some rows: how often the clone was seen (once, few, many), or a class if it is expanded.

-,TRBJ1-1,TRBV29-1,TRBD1,CSAGQGARNTEAFF,TGCAGCGCTGGACAGGGGGCTAGGAACACTGAAGCTTTCTTT
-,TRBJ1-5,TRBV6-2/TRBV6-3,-,CASSYGRAVLMPQHF,TGTGCCAGCAGTTACGGGCGGGCGGTGTTAATGCCCCAGCATTTT
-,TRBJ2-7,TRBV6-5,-,CASSKDTARSYEQYF,TGTGCCAGCAGTAAGGACACGGCCCGATCCTACGAGCAGTACTTC
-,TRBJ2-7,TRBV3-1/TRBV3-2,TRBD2,CASSQTSGGRSSYEQYF,TGTGCCAGCAGTCAAACTAGCGGGGGGCGGAGCTCCTACGAGCAGTACTTC
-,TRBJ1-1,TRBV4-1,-,CASSQDAGKGRNTEAFF,TGCGCCAGCAGCCAAGACGCGGGGAAGGGTAGAAACACTGAAGCTTTCTTT
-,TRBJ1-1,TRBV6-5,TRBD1,CASRVEDRGGTEAFF,TGTGCCAGCAGAGTTGAGGACAGGGGGGGCACTGAAGCTTTCTTT
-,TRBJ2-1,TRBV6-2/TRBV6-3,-,CASSRQVYNEQFF,TGTGCCAGCAGCCGACAGGTCTACAATGAGCAGTTCTTC
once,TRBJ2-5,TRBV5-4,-,CASSAPGSKETQYF,TGTGCCAGCAGCGCACCCGGGTCTAAAGAGACCCAGTACTTC
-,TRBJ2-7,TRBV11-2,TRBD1,CASRTGGTYEQYF,TGTGCCAGCAGGACAGGGGGCACCTACGAGCAGTACTTC
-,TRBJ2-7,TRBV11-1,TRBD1,CASSSLGTELSYEQYF,TGTGCCAGCAGCTCTCTAGGGACAGAGCTGTCCTACGAGCAGTACTTC
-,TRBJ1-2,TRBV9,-,CASSGHTSNYGYTF,TGTGCCAGCAGCGGACACACCAGTAACTATGGCTACACCTTC
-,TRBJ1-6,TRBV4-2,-,CASSQEPPTEISSYNSPLHF,TGTGCCAGCAGCCAAGAGCCCCCTACAGAAATCAGCTCCTATAATTCACCCCTCCACTTT
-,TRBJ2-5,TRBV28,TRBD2,CASSSTSGGRETQYF,TGTGCCAGCAGTTCGACTAGCGGGGGGAGGGAGACCCAGTACTTC
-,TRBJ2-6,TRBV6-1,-,CASSVTVGGSGANVLTF,TGTGCCAGCAGTGTCACAGTGGGGGGCTCTGGGGCCAACGTCCTGACTTTC
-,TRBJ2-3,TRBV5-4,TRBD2,CASSLEGTSGTQYF,TGTGCCAGCAGCTTGGAGGGGACTAGCGGTACGCAGTATTTT
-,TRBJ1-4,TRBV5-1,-,CASSTTATNEKLFF,TGCGCCAGCAGCACGACTGCAACTAATGAAAAACTGTTTTTT
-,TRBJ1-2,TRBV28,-,CASSLQLDYGYTF,TGTGCCAGCAGTTTACAGTTGGACTATGGCTACACCTTC
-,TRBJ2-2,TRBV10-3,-,CAITREGGAGTGELFF,TGTGCCATCACCCGTGAAGGGGGGGCCGGCACCGGGGAGCTGTTTTTT
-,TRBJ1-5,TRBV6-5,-,CASSPGSSNQPQHF,TGTGCCAGCAGCCCCGGGAGTAGCAATCAGCCCCAGCATTTT
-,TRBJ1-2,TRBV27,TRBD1,CASSTFNRDRGHDGYTF,TGTGCCAGCAGCACCTTCAATCGGGACAGGGGGCACGATGGCTACACCTTC
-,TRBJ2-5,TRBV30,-,CAWSTGRGSETQYF,TGTGCCTGGAGTACCGGTCGAGGGTCAGAGACCCAGTACTTC
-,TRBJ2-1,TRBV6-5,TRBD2,CASTPGGENNEQFF,TGTGCCAGCACGCCGGGAGGGGAAAACAATGAGCAGTTCTTC
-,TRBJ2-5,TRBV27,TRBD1,CASSRTGRETQYF,TGTGCCAGCAGCAGGACAGGGCGAGAGACCCAGTACTTC
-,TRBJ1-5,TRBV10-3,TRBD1,CAISVGQGNQPQHF,TGTGCCATCAGTGTTGGACAGGGGAATCAGCCCCAGCATTTT
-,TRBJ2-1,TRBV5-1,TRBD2,CASTQTSGGAYEQFF,TGCGCCAGCACCCAGACTAGCGGGGGGGCCTATGAGCAGTTCTTC
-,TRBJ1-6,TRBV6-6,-,CASWGPRTPLHF,TGTGCCAGCTGGGGCCCCCGCACACCCCTCCACTTT